This entry lists 16 T cell receptor beta chains sequenced from one sample in a study of blood T cells in healthy people across ages. PCR was performed a second time for 7 to 11 cycles using a sample-barcoded 5' primer and a J-beta primer mix. Each CDR3 protein gets one entry after TCRdb re-called the 5' RACE reads with MiXCR. The repertoire consists of 800,000 to 1,300,000 distinct CDR3 sequences, with approximately 25% occurring once and the leading ten covering 0.65% to 0.75%. This sample also appeared in a second study, on T cells of mothers and their children.

Source material: blood. These receptors all come from a girl aged 2-10 years in good health.

This chain connects TRBV12-3 or TRBV12-4 to TRBJ1-4, with D unresolved. This CDR3 comprises 14 residues. V was shortened by 3 bases and J by 6 bases, with 11 bases between the two germline ends. CDR3 DNA: TGTGCCAGCAGTTTCTTCGGGAGGGATGAAAAACTGTTTTTT. Amino acid sequence: CASSFFGRDEKLFF.

This clonotype was detected a few times. J is TRBJ1-4 and V is TRBV20-1; perhaps TRBD1 as D (6 bases). CDR1 is DFQATT and CDR2 is SNEGSKA in the germline V gene (reference sequence). Trimming pared 6 bases from V and 8 bases from J, leaving 22 bases between. The CDR3 is 15 amino acids. The CDR3 reads CSAVNPRDKREKLFF. In nucleotides, the CDR3 is TGCAGTGCCGTTAACCCCCGGGACAAGAGGGAAAAACTGTTTTTT.

The gene calls are TRBV6-2 or TRBV6-3 and TRBJ1-1; D unclear. V lost 0 bases and J lost 4, with 3 bases in between. CDR3 length: 12 amino acids. CDR1 and CDR2 from the germline V gene are MNHEY and SVGEGT. In DNA form, the CDR3 reads TGTGCCAGCAGTTACTCGAGCACTGAAGCTTTCTTT. Translating gives CASSYSSTEAFF.

This chain connects TRBV11-2 to TRBJ2-4; unclear D gene. Germline V gene data show CDR1 as SGHAT and CDR2 as FQNNGV. The V end lost 3 bases, the J end lost 7 bases, and 16 bases lay between the germline ends. This CDR3 is built from 15 residues. The CDR3 loop reads CASSFLFGFANIQYF. CDR3 bases: TGTGCCAGCAGCTTTCTTTTCGGATTTGCGAACATTCAGTACTTC. The full variable domain, with the rest looked up from reference TRBV11-2 and TRBJ2-4, is EAGVAQSPRYKIIEKRQSVAFWCNPISGHATLYWYQQILGQGPKLLIQFQNNGVVDDSQLPKDRFSAERLKGVDSTLKIQPAKLEDSAVYLCASSFLFGFANIQYFGAGTRLSVL.

The gene calls are TRBV20-1 and TRBJ1-6; D call uncertain. This CDR3 contains 14 residues. The germline V gene encodes CDR1 DFQATT and CDR2 SNEGSKA (reference sequence). The V end lost 2 bases, the J end lost 7 bases, and 12 bases lay between the germline ends. Here the CDR3 DNA reads TGCAGTGCTAGATCCGGCTTTGCAAATTCACCCCTCCACTTT. Translation: CSARSGFANSPLHF.

The rearrangement uses TRBV7-9 and TRBJ2-3; D may be TRBD2 (6 bases). V lost 5 bases and J 2 bases, leaving 23 bases between the germline ends. The CDR3 contains 18 residues. The germline CDR1 and CDR2 sequences are SEHNR and FQNEAQ (reference sequence). In DNA form, the CDR3 reads TGTGCCAGCAGCACACCTTCTCATCTGAGACTAGACACAGATACGCAGTATTTT. It yields the protein CASSTPSHLRLDTDTQYF.

The chain carries TRBV12-3 or TRBV12-4 and TRBJ1-2; no clear D. The germline V and J ends were trimmed by 5 bases and 4 bases, with 14 bases remaining between them. This CDR3 has 14 residues. The CDR3: CASSPPQVVYGYTF. For the CDR3, the DNA is TGTGCCAGCAGTCCCCCCCAGGTGGTCTATGGCTACACCTTC.

The rearrangement joins TRBV3-1 to TRBJ2-5, with D perhaps TRBD2 (5 bases). CDR1 LGHDT and CDR2 YNNKEL come from the germline V gene (reference sequence). V lost 1 base, J lost 0 bases, and 12 bases lay in between. The CDR3 totals 16 residues. DNA of the CDR3: TGTGCCAGCAGCCAAGGAGTTAGCGAATACCAAGAGACCCAGTACTTC. Translating it yields CASSQGVSEYQETQYF.

This chain links TRBV28 with TRBJ2-5, with D tentatively TRBD1 or TRBD2 (5 bases each). V was shortened by 0 bases and J by 5 bases, with 13 bases between the two germline ends. Germline CDR1 and CDR2: MDHEN and SYDVKM. The CDR3 length is 15 residues. The CDR3 DNA is TGTGCCAGCAGTTTATGGAAGGAGGCAGGGGAGACCCAGTACTTC. It encodes CASSLWKEAGETQYF.

The chain joins TRBV6-5 to TRBJ2-3; no clear D gene. Germline V CDR1 and CDR2: MNHEY, SVGAGI. V was cut by 0 bases and J by 3 bases, with 10 bases left in between. The CDR3 sequence is 15 residues long. CDR3 coding DNA: TGTGCCAGCAGTTACTCGCAACGGGTGACAGATACGCAGTATTTT. The encoded protein is CASSYSQRVTDTQYF.

The chain recombines TRBV12-3 or TRBV12-4 with TRBJ2-5; 7 nucleotides align to TRBD1. This CDR3 has 13 amino acids. Germline trimming cut 5 bases from V and 2 bases from J; bases unmatched to any gene: 2. The CDR3, as DNA: TGTGCCAGCAGTCAGACAGGGCAAGAGACCCAGTACTTC. It yields the protein CASSQTGQETQYF.

The rearrangement uses TRBV5-5 and TRBJ2-3; D tentatively fits TRBD1 or TRBD2 (6 bases each). V lost 0 bases and J 6 bases, leaving 11 bases between the germline ends. Germline V CDR1 and CDR2: SGHKS, YYEKEE (reference sequence). The CDR3 has 14 amino acids. The CDR3 loop is CASSLDWGADTQYF. CDR3 bases: TGTGCCAGCAGCTTGGATTGGGGGGCGGATACGCAGTATTTT.

This clonotype has just a few counts. The chain is built from TRBV29-1 and TRBJ2-1; tentative D call: TRBD1 (5 bases). In germline, CDR1 is SQVTM, CDR2 ANQGSEA. Trimming stripped 8 bases from V and 6 bases from J, with 20 bases between. The length of the CDR3 is 14 residues. CDR3 nucleotide sequence: TGCAGCCTTACACCTAAAGGGGCGCCCAATGAGCAGTTCTTC. Translating it yields CSLTPKGAPNEQFF.

In its sample, this clonotype was seen a few times. V and J are TRBV15 and TRBJ1-2, with D unresolved. V was cut by 8 bases and J by 6 bases, with 19 bases left in between. The germline gives CDR1 LNHNV, CDR2 YYDKDF (reference sequence). There are 14 residues in the CDR3. CDR3 residues: CATRWGGNLHGYTF. As DNA, the CDR3 is TGTGCCACCCGGTGGGGTGGGAACCTTCATGGCTACACCTTC.

The sample holds a few counts of this clonotype. This chain uses TRBV6-5 with TRBJ2-5, with TRBD2 identical over 7 bases. Near its end, the DNA agrees better with TRBJ2-1, so the J call may be wrong. CDR3 size: 15 residues. The germline gives CDR1 MNHEY, CDR2 SVGAGI. In DNA form, the CDR3 reads TGTGCCAGCACCTCGTGGTTAGTGGGACTAAATGAGCAGTTCTTC. Its protein product is CASTSWLVGLNEQFF.

A few counts support this clonotype. This chain joins TRBV11-1 and TRBJ2-5, with 8 positions matching TRBD1. The DNA end favors TRBJ2-7, so the J call may be wrong. Germline V lookup: CDR1 SGHAT, CDR2 FQDESV (reference sequence). The CDR3 has 15 amino acids. CDR3 amino acids: CASSLDQGAADEQYF. CDR3 DNA: TGTGCCAGCAGCTTAGACCAGGGGGCTGCGGACGAGCAGTACTTC.